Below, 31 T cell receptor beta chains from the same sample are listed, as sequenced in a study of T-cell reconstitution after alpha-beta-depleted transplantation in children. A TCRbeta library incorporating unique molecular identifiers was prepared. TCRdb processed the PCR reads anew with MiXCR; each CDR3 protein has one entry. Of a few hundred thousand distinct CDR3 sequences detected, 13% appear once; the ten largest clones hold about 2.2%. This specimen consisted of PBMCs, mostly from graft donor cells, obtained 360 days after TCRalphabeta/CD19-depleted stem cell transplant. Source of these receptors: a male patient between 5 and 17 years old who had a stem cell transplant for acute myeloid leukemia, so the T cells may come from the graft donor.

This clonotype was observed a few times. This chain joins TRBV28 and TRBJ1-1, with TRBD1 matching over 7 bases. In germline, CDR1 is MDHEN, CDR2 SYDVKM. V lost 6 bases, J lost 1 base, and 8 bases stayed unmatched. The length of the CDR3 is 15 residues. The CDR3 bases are TGTGCCAGCAGGCCAGGGACAGCTGAGAACACTGAAGCTTTCTTT. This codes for CASRPGTAENTEAFF.

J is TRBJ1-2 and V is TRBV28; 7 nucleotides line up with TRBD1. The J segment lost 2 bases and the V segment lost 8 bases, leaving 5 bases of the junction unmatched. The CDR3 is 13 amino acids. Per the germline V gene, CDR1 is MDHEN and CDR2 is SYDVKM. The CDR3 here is CASEHRGNYGYTF. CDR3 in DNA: TGTGCCAGCGAGCACAGGGGAAACTATGGCTACACCTTC.

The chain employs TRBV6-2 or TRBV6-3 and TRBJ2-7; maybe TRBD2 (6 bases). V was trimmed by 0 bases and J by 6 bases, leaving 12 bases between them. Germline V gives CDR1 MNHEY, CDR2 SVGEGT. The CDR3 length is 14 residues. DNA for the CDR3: TGTGCCAGCAGTTACTCAGGTCGGAGGGCCGAGCAGTACTTC. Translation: CASSYSGRRAEQYF.

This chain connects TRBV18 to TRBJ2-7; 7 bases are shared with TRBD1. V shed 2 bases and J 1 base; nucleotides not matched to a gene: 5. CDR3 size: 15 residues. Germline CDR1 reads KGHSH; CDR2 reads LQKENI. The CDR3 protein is CASSPVGTASYEQYF. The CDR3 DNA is TGTGCCAGCTCACCAGTAGGGACAGCTTCCTACGAGCAGTACTTC.

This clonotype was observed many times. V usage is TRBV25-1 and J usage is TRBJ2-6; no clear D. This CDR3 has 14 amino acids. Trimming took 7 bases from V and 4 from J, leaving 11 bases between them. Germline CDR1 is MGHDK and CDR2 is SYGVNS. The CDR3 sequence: CASISGSGANVLTF. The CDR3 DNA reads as TGTGCCAGCATATCCGGGTCCGGGGCCAACGTCCTGACTTTC.

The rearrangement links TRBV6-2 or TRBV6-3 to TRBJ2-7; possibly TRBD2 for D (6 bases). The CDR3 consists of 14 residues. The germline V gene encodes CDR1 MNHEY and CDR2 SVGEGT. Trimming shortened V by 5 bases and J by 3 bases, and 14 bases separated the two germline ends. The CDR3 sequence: CASSSLATNYEQYF. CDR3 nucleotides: TGTGCCAGCAGTAGTCTAGCGACCAACTACGAGCAGTACTTC.

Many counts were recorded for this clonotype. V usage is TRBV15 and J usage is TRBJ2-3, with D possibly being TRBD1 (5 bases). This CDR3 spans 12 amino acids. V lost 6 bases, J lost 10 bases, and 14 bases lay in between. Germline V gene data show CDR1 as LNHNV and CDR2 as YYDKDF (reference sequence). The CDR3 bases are TGTGCCACCAGGAATCCCCAGGGTCCGCAGTATTTT. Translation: CATRNPQGPQYF.

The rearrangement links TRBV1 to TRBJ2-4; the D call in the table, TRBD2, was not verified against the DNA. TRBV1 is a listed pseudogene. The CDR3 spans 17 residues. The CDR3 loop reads CTSSPPVEDLLKNIQYF. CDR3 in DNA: TGCACCAGCAGCCCGCCGGTAGAGGACCTCCTTAAAAACATTCAGTACTTC.

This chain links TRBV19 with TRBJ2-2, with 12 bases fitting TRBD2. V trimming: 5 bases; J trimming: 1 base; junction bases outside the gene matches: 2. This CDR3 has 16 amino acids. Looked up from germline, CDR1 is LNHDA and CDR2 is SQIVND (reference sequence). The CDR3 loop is CASSVLAGGNTGELFF. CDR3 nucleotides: TGTGCCAGTAGTGTACTAGCGGGAGGGAACACCGGGGAGCTGTTTTTT.

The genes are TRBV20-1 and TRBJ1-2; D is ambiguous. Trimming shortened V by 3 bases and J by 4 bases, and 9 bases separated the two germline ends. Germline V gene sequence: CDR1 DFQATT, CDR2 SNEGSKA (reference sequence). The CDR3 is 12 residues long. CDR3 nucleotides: TGCAGTGCTAGTTGGGTGGGCTATGGCTACACCTTC. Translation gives CSASWVGYGYTF.

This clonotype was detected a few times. The DNA of the CDR3 is TGTGCCAGCAGTTATTACCGGCTAGCGGGAGTTGGAGATACGCAGTATTTT. Amino acid sequence: CASSYYRLAGVGDTQYF. The chain joins TRBV6-5 to TRBJ2-3, with 10 bases that match TRBD2. Per the germline V gene, CDR1 is MNHEY and CDR2 is SVGAGI. V trimming: 3 bases; J trimming: 5 bases; junction bases outside the gene matches: 11. CDR3 length equals 17 residues.

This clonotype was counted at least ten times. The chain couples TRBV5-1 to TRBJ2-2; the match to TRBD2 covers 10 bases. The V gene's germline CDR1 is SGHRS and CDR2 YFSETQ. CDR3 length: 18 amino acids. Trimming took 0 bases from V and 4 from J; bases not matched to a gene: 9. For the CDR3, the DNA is TGCGCCAGCAGCTTGGCCGGGCTAGCGGGAGCTGGCACCGGGGAGCTGTTTTTT. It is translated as CASSLAGLAGAGTGELFF.

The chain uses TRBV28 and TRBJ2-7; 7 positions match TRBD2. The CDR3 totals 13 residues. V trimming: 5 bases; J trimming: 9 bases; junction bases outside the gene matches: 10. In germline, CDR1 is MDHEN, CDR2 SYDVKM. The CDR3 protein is CASSPYGLEGQYF. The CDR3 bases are TGTGCCAGCAGTCCATATGGACTAGAGGGGCAGTACTTC.

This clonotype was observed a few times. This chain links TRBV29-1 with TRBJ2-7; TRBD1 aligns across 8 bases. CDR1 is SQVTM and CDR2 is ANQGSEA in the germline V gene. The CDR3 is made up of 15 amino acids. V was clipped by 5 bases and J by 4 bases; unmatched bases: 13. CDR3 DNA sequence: TGCAGCGTTCAGACGGACAGGGCAGCGCCTTACGAGCAGTACTTC. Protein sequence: CSVQTDRAAPYEQYF.

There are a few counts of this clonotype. CDR3 bases: TGCGCCAGCACCCGCGAGTCCTCCTATAATTCACCCCTCCACTTT. Translated: CASTRESSYNSPLHF. V is TRBV5-1 and J is TRBJ1-6, with D unresolved. Germline-derived CDR1 and CDR2 are SGHRS and YFSETQ. The CDR3 extends over 15 amino acids. Trimming pared 6 bases from V and 0 bases from J, leaving 10 bases between.

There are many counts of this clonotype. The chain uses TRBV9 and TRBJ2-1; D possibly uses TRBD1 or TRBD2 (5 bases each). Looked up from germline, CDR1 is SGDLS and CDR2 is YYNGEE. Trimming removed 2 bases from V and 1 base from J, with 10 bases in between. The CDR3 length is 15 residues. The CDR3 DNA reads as TGTGCCAGCAGCGTGTGGGGGATTTCCTACAATGAGCAGTTCTTC. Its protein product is CASSVWGISYNEQFF.

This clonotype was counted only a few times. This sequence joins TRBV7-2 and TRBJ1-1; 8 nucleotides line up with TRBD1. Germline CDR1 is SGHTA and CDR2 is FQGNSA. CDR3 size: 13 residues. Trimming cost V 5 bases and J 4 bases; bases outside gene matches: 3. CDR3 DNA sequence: TGTGCCAGCAGCCGGGACAGGCCCACTGAAGCTTTCTTT. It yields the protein CASSRDRPTEAFF. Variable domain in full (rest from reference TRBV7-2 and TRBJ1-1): GAGVSQSPSNKVTEKGKDVELRCDPISGHTALYWYRQSLGQGLEFLIYFQGNSAPDKSGLPSDRFSAERTGGSVSTLTIQRTQQEDSAVYLCASSRDRPTEAFFGQGTRLTVV.

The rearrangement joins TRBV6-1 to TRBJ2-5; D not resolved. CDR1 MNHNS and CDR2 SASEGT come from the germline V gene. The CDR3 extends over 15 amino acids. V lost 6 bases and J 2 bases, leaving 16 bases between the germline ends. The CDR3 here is CASSPLLVGQETQYF. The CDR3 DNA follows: TGTGCCAGCAGCCCCTTGCTTGTAGGGCAAGAGACCCAGTACTTC.

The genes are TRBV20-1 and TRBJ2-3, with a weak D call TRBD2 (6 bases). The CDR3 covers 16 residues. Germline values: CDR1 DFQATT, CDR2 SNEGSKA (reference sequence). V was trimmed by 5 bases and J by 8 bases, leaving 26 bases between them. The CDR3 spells CSAPPGGDRRPGTQYF. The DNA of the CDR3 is TGCAGTGCTCCTCCCGGAGGGGACCGCCGGCCGGGTACGCAGTATTTT.

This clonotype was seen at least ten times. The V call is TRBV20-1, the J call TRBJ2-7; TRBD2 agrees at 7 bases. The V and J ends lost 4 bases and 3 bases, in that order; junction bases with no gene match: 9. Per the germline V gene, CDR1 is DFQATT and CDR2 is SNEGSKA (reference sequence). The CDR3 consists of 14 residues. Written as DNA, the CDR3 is TGCAGTGCTACGCCGAGCGGGAATCACTACGAGCAGTACTTC. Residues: CSATPSGNHYEQYF.

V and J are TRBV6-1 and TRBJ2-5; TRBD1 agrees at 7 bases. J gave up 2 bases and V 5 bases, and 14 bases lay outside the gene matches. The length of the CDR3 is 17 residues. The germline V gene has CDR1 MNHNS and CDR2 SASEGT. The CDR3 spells CASSPGDRVIWQETQYF. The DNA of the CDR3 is TGTGCCAGCAGTCCAGGAGACAGGGTAATTTGGCAAGAGACCCAGTACTTC.

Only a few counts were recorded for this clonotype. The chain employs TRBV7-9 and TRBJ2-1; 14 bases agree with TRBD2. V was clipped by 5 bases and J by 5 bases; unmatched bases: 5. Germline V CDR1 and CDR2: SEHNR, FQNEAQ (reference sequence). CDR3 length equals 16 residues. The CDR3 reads CASSPRLAGGNNEQFF. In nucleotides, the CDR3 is TGTGCCAGCAGCCCTCGACTAGCGGGAGGGAACAATGAGCAGTTCTTC.

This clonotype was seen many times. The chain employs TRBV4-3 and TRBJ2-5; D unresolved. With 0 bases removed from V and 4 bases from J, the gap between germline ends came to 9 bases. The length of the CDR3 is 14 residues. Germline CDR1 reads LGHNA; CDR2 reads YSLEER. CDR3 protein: CASSQDRFRETQYF. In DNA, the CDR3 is TGCGCCAGCAGCCAAGATCGCTTCCGAGAGACCCAGTACTTC.

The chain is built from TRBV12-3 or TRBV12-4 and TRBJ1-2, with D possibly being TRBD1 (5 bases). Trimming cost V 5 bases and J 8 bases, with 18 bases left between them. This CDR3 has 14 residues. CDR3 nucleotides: TGTGCCAGCAGTCCGTTGGGGCAGGGCCTGGGCTACACCTTC. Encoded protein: CASSPLGQGLGYTF.

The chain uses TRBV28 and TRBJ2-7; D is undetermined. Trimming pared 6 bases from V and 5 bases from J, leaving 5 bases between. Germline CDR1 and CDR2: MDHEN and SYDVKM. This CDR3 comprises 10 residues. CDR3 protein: CASRLHEQYF. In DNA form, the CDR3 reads TGTGCCAGCAGGCTCCACGAGCAGTACTTC.

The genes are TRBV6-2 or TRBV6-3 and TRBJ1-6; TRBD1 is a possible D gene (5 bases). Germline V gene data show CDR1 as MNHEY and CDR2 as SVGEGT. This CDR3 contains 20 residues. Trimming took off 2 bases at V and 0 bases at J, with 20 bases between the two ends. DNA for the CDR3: TGTGCCAGCAGTTACGGCCCAACGGGAGACAGAAACTCCTATAATTCACCCCTCCACTTT. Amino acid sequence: CASSYGPTGDRNSYNSPLHF.

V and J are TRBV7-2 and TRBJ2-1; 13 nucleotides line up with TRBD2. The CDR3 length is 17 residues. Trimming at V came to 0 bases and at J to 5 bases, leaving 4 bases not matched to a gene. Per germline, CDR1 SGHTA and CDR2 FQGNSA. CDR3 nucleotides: TGTGCCAGCAGCTTAGCAGGGACTAGCGGGGCAAACAATGAGCAGTTCTTC. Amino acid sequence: CASSLAGTSGANNEQFF.

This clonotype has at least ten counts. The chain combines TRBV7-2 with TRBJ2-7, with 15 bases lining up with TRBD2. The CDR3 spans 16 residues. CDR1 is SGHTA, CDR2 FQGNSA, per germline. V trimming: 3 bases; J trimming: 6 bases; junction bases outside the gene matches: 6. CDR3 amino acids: CASSFWTSGRAGEQYF. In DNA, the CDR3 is TGTGCCAGCAGCTTCTGGACTAGCGGGAGGGCCGGCGAGCAGTACTTC. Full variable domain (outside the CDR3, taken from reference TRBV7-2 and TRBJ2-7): GAGVSQSPSNKVTEKGKDVELRCDPISGHTALYWYRQSLGQGLEFLIYFQGNSAPDKSGLPSDRFSAERTGGSVSTLTIQRTQQEDSAVYLCASSFWTSGRAGEQYFGPGTRLTVT.

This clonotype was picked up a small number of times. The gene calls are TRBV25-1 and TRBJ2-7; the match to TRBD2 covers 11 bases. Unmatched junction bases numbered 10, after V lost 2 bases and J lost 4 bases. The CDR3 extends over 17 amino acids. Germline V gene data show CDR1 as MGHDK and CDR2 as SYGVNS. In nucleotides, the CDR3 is TGTGCCAGCAGTGAAGCCCGACTAGCGGGAAGGGTTTACGAGCAGTACTTC. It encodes CASSEARLAGRVYEQYF.

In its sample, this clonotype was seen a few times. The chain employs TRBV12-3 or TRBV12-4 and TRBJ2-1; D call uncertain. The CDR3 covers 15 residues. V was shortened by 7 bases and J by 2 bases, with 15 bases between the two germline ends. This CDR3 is CASNPQPVPYNEQFF. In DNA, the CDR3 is TGTGCCAGCAATCCTCAACCGGTCCCCTACAATGAGCAGTTCTTC.

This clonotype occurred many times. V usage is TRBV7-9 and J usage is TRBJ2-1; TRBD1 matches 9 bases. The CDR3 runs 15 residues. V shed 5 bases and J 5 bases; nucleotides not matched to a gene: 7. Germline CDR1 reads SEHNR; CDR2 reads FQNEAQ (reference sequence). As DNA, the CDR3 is TGTGCCAGCAGCGATCGGACAGGGGTAGACAATGAGCAGTTCTTC. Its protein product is CASSDRTGVDNEQFF.